This TCR beta chain derives from a study of cytomegalovirus exposure and HLA in healthy donors. Points on this clone: Its antigen is unknown.

Both 60 Vbeta primers and 13 Jbeta primers went into the PCR. The method was immunoSEQ multiplex PCR; TCRdb's version includes in-frame clones alone and lacks a portion of them. Among around 130,000 clones, 75% were seen once, and the ten largest hold roughly 3%. Points from the study as a whole: Association of under 20,000 TCR beta sequences with HLA alleles was found at 0.05 false discovery rate in a later analysis. About 87% or about 30% of the time was how often most TCR beta V segments were productive, according to an earlier analysis. A later look showed TCR association rates differing by HLA locus, highest for DRB1 and lowest for HLA-C.

The sequence derives from a man under 40 in good health and CMV-seronegative. The specimen was PBMCs.

This chain's CDR3 is CAISDPPGQDDVLNYGYTF. DNA for the CDR3: TGTGCCATCAGTGACCCTCCGGGACAGGACGATGTCTTGAACTATGGCTACACCTTC. The chain couples TRBV10-3 to TRBJ1-2; 8 bases fit TRBD1. V dropped 3 bases and J dropped 2; count of bases not matched to a gene: 17. The germline gives CDR1 ENHRY, CDR2 SYGVKD. This CDR3 comprises 19 residues.